The rows below give T cell receptor beta chains drawn from one sample of a study of T cell changes during pregnancy in multiple sclerosis. Assay: immunoSEQ multiplex PCR; the TCRdb copy retains only in-frame clones and omits some. The data show about 66,000 clones, with 91% seen just once and about 5.8% held by the top ten. The material sequenced was CD8+ T cells from peripheral blood mononuclear cells, taken before pregnancy. The receptors here all came from a female donor with multiple sclerosis, enrolled in a pregnancy study. CDR3s include the opening cysteine and the closing phenylalanine or tryptophan. D genes are given only for firm matches. Not every row has a clone size; where given, it reads once, few, many or a size class.

V gene,D gene,clone size,J gene,CDR3 DNA,CDR3 protein
TRBV19,TRBD1,.,TRBJ1-5,TGTGCCAGTAGGACGGGACAGGGCTTATATAGCAATCAGCCCCAGCATTTT,CASRTGQGLYSNQPQHF
TRBV7-6,.,.,TRBJ2-7,TGTGCCAGCAGCCGGGACATAGCCTACGAGCAGTACTTC,CASSRDIAYEQYF
TRBV6-5,.,.,TRBJ1-2,TGTGCCAGCAGCATACAGGGAGGGTATGGCTACACCTTC,CASSIQGGYGYTF
TRBV30,TRBD1,.,TRBJ2-7,TGTGCCTGGAGTGGGGGGACAGGAGAGCAGTACTTC,CAWSGGTGEQYF
TRBV5-1,.,once,TRBJ1-2,TGCGCCAGCAGCTTTGCGGGTTCCTATGGCTACACCTTC,CASSFAGSYGYTF
TRBV5-1,TRBD1,.,TRBJ2-7,TGCGCCAGCAGCCCCGGGACAGGGTCCTACGAGCAGTACTTC,CASSPGTGSYEQYF
TRBV9,.,.,TRBJ2-7,TGTGCCAGCAGCGTAGGGGCGGGGTCCTACGAGCAGTACTTC,CASSVGAGSYEQYF
TRBV19,TRBD1,few,TRBJ2-6,TGTGCCAGTAGTCTGGGACAGGGGGCAACTGGGGCCAACGTCCTGACTTTC,CASSLGQGATGANVLTF
TRBV5-1,TRBD1,.,TRBJ2-4,TGCGCCAGCAGCAAAGGGACAGGGTTGAACATTCAGTACTTC,CASSKGTGLNIQYF
TRBV9,.,.,TRBJ2-7,TGTGCCAGCAGCCGAGTGGGGGGTGGGGGCTACGAGCAGTACTTC,CASSRVGGGGYEQYF
TRBV9,.,.,TRBJ1-6,TGTGCCAGCAGCGTAAGCAGGGATAATTCACCCCTCCACTTT,CASSVSRDNSPLHF
TRBV4-1,TRBD1,.,TRBJ1-2,TGCGCCAGCAGCCCCCACAGGGGGGTTAGCTATGGCTACACCTTC,CASSPHRGVSYGYTF
TRBV6-5,.,.,TRBJ2-1,TGTGCCAGCAGCGTCGGGGGTGAGCAGTTCTTC,CASSVGGEQFF